These T cell receptor beta chains were read from a single sample in a study of beta chain features in type 1 diabetes. Data came from immunoSEQ multiplex PCR; TCRdb stores just in-frame clones and leaves some out. The sample includes 160,000 or so clones, approximately 10% seen only once; the top ten take 0.7%. Sequencing was performed on central memory CD4+ T cells from blood. Receptor source: a woman aged 25-40 years with type 1 diabetes. The CDR3 runs from the conserved cysteine through the conserved F or W. The order of the fields is V gene, J gene, D gene, clone size, CDR3 length, CDR3 protein, CDR3 DNA. The D gene is left open where the match is weak. Only some rows state a clone size, as once, few, many or a class for expanded clones.

v_call: TRBV29-1
j_call: TRBJ2-3
d_call: -
clone_size: few
cdr3_length: 14
cdr3_aa: CSVEGGRGVDTQYF
cdr3_nt: TGCAGCGTTGAGGGGGGCAGGGGGGTGGATACGCAGTATTTT

v_call: TRBV19
j_call: TRBJ2-3
d_call: TRBD2
clone_size: many
cdr3_length: 16
cdr3_aa: CASSTGGAASTDTQYF
cdr3_nt: TGTGCCAGTAGTACGGGAGGGGCGGCTAGCACAGATACGCAGTATTTT

v_call: TRBV4-1
j_call: TRBJ2-2
d_call: TRBD2
clone_size: few
cdr3_length: 20
cdr3_aa: CASSQDFFSASGRRAGELFF
cdr3_nt: TGCGCCAGCAGCCAAGATTTTTTCTCGGCTAGCGGGAGAAGGGCCGGGGAGCTGTTTTTT

v_call: TRBV7-9
j_call: TRBJ1-2
d_call: -
clone_size: many
cdr3_length: 14
cdr3_aa: CASSSPTGTSDYTF
cdr3_nt: TGTGCCAGCAGCTCCCCGACAGGAACCTCTGACTACACCTTC

v_call: TRBV7-6
j_call: TRBJ2-6
d_call: TRBD1
clone_size: -
cdr3_length: 15
cdr3_aa: CASSNRGYGANVLTF
cdr3_nt: TGTGCCAGCAGCAACAGGGGATACGGGGCCAACGTCCTGACTTTC

v_call: TRBV6-5
j_call: TRBJ2-3
d_call: -
clone_size: -
cdr3_length: 14
cdr3_aa: CASRSQGRGDTQYF
cdr3_nt: TGTGCCAGCAGGTCACAGGGGCGGGGAGATACGCAGTATTTT

v_call: TRBV9
j_call: TRBJ1-2
d_call: -
clone_size: -
cdr3_length: 13
cdr3_aa: CASSVESGYGYTF
cdr3_nt: TGTGCCAGCAGCGTAGAGTCAGGGTACGGCTACACCTTC

v_call: TRBV6-5
j_call: TRBJ2-4
d_call: -
clone_size: -
cdr3_length: 11
cdr3_aa: CASSQMNIQYF
cdr3_nt: TGTGCCAGCAGTCAGATGAACATTCAGTACTTC

v_call: TRBV4-1
j_call: TRBJ1-1
d_call: -
clone_size: -
cdr3_length: 14
cdr3_aa: CASSQRGLNTEAFF
cdr3_nt: TGCGCCAGCAGCCAACGAGGGCTGAACACTGAAGCTTTCTTT

v_call: TRBV30
j_call: TRBJ1-5
d_call: TRBD1
clone_size: -
cdr3_length: 14
cdr3_aa: CAWSGRQGIQPQHF
cdr3_nt: TGTGCCTGGAGTGGCCGACAGGGAATTCAGCCCCAGCATTTT

v_call: TRBV5-1
j_call: TRBJ2-5
d_call: TRBD2
clone_size: few
cdr3_length: 15
cdr3_aa: CASIRLAGIQETQYF
cdr3_nt: TGCGCCAGCATTCGACTAGCGGGGATCCAAGAGACCCAGTACTTC

v_call: TRBV4-1
j_call: TRBJ2-5
d_call: TRBD2
clone_size: few
cdr3_length: 13
cdr3_aa: CASGLAGGQTQYF
cdr3_nt: TGCGCCAGTGGGCTGGCGGGAGGACAGACCCAGTACTTC

v_call: TRBV5-1
j_call: TRBJ2-1
d_call: TRBD2
clone_size: few
cdr3_length: 16
cdr3_aa: CASSPGLAGGYNEQFF
cdr3_nt: TGCGCCAGCAGCCCTGGGCTAGCGGGAGGCTACAATGAGCAGTTCTTC

v_call: TRBV11-1
j_call: TRBJ2-1
d_call: -
clone_size: few
cdr3_length: 11
cdr3_aa: CASSLGLELIF
cdr3_nt: TGTGCCAGCAGCTTAGGGTTAGAGTTGATCTTC

v_call: TRBV15
j_call: TRBJ2-1
d_call: TRBD2
clone_size: -
cdr3_length: 15
cdr3_aa: CATSRGLAGAVEQFF
cdr3_nt: TGTGCCACCAGCAGGGGACTAGCGGGAGCGGTTGAGCAGTTCTTC

v_call: TRBV6-1
j_call: TRBJ2-5
d_call: TRBD2
clone_size: few
cdr3_length: 14
cdr3_aa: CATHGTSGSGTQYF
cdr3_nt: TGTGCCACCCATGGGACTAGCGGGAGTGGGACCCAGTACTTC

v_call: TRBV2
j_call: TRBJ2-7
d_call: TRBD1
clone_size: few
cdr3_length: 14
cdr3_aa: CASRGGQGDYEQYF
cdr3_nt: TGTGCCAGCAGGGGAGGACAGGGAGACTACGAGCAGTACTTC

v_call: TRBV27
j_call: TRBJ2-5
d_call: -
clone_size: -
cdr3_length: 13
cdr3_aa: CASRSTLRGTQYF
cdr3_nt: TGTGCCAGCAGGTCGACCCTCAGGGGGACCCAGTACTTC

v_call: TRBV2
j_call: TRBJ2-7
d_call: -
clone_size: -
cdr3_length: 14
cdr3_aa: CASNRDGGTHEQYF
cdr3_nt: TGTGCCAGCAATAGGGACGGGGGAACCCACGAGCAGTACTTC

v_call: TRBV5-1
j_call: TRBJ1-1
d_call: -
clone_size: -
cdr3_length: 14
cdr3_aa: CASSLEVGGTEAFF
cdr3_nt: TGCGCCAGCAGCTTGGAGGTCGGGGGCACTGAAGCTTTCTTT

v_call: TRBV5-1
j_call: TRBJ2-1
d_call: TRBD1
clone_size: few
cdr3_length: 14
cdr3_aa: CASSLGDSNNEQFF
cdr3_nt: TGCGCCAGCAGCTTGGGGGACAGTAACAATGAGCAGTTCTTC

v_call: TRBV29-1
j_call: TRBJ1-2
d_call: -
clone_size: few
cdr3_length: 13
cdr3_aa: CSVAGAGGRSYTF
cdr3_nt: TGCAGCGTTGCGGGGGCGGGAGGTAGGAGCTACACCTTC

v_call: TRBV2
j_call: TRBJ2-7
d_call: -
clone_size: -
cdr3_length: 14
cdr3_aa: CASSWEISSYEQYF
cdr3_nt: TGTGCCAGCTCCTGGGAGATTAGCTCCTACGAGCAGTACTTC

v_call: TRBV28
j_call: TRBJ1-2
d_call: TRBD1
clone_size: -
cdr3_length: 13
cdr3_aa: CASRPGQNYGYTF
cdr3_nt: TGTGCCAGCAGACCGGGACAGAACTATGGCTACACCTTC

v_call: TRBV7-9
j_call: TRBJ1-2
d_call: TRBD1
clone_size: few
cdr3_length: 13
cdr3_aa: CATPGTGNYGYTF
cdr3_nt: TGTGCCACCCCCGGGACAGGGAACTATGGCTACACCTTC

v_call: TRBV10-3
j_call: TRBJ2-2
d_call: -
clone_size: -
cdr3_length: 16
cdr3_aa: CAISESGQGNTGELFF
cdr3_nt: TGTGCCATCAGTGAGTCTGGTCAGGGGAACACCGGGGAGCTGTTTTTT

v_call: TRBV2
j_call: TRBJ2-7
d_call: -
clone_size: -
cdr3_length: 10
cdr3_aa: CASENSEQYF
cdr3_nt: TGTGCCAGCGAGAATTCCGAGCAGTACTTC

v_call: TRBV2
j_call: TRBJ1-2
d_call: -
clone_size: few
cdr3_length: 12
cdr3_aa: CASSAFGYGYTF
cdr3_nt: TGTGCCAGCAGCGCCTTCGGTTATGGCTACACCTTC

v_call: TRBV5-1
j_call: TRBJ1-2
d_call: -
clone_size: many
cdr3_length: 15
cdr3_aa: CASSPGSPALYGYTF
cdr3_nt: TGCGCCAGCAGCCCGGGATCACCCGCCCTGTATGGCTACACCTTC

v_call: TRBV6-5
j_call: TRBJ2-5
d_call: TRBD2
clone_size: few
cdr3_length: 16
cdr3_aa: CASSYSRTSGSKTQYF
cdr3_nt: TGTGCCAGCAGTTACTCGCGGACTAGCGGGAGTAAGACCCAGTACTTC

v_call: TRBV28
j_call: TRBJ1-4
d_call: -
clone_size: few
cdr3_length: 15
cdr3_aa: CASSLTAGSVEKLFF
cdr3_nt: TGTGCCAGCAGTTTAACTGCAGGATCGGTTGAAAAACTGTTTTTT

v_call: TRBV28
j_call: TRBJ2-7
d_call: -
clone_size: -
cdr3_length: 12
cdr3_aa: CASSSFLHEQYF
cdr3_nt: TGTGCCAGTTCTAGTTTCCTTCACGAGCAGTACTTC

v_call: TRBV7-9
j_call: TRBJ2-5
d_call: TRBD2
clone_size: -
cdr3_length: 17
cdr3_aa: CASSLWNQREFGETQYF
cdr3_nt: TGTGCCAGCAGCTTATGGAACCAGCGGGAGTTTGGGGAGACCCAGTACTTC

v_call: TRBV9
j_call: TRBJ2-7
d_call: -
clone_size: -
cdr3_length: 14
cdr3_aa: CASSVGQSNYEQYF
cdr3_nt: TGTGCCAGCAGCGTAGGACAAAGCAACTACGAGCAGTACTTC

v_call: TRBV30
j_call: TRBJ2-2
d_call: -
clone_size: -
cdr3_length: 14
cdr3_aa: CAWSTGANTGELFF
cdr3_nt: TGTGCCTGGAGTACGGGGGCGAACACCGGGGAGCTGTTTTTT

v_call: TRBV7-9
j_call: TRBJ2-7
d_call: -
clone_size: many
cdr3_length: 13
cdr3_aa: CASREGVGYEQYF
cdr3_nt: TGTGCCAGCAGAGAAGGGGTGGGCTACGAGCAGTACTTC